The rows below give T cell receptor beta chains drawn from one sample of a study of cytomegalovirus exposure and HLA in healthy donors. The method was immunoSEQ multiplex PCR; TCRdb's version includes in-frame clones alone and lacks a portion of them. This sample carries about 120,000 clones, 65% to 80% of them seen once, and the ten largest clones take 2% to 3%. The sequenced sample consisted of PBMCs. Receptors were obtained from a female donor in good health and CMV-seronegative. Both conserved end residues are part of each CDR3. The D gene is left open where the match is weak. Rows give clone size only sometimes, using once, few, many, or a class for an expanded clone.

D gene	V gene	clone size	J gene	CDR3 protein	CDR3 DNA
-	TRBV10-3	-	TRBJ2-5	CAISEQVDSSRETQYF	TGTGCCATCAGTGAGCAAGTCGACAGCTCCAGGGAGACCCAGTACTTC
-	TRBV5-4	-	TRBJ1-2	CASSTLEYSLASADGYTF	TGTGCCAGCAGCACCCTCGAATATAGCCTTGCATCGGCCGATGGCTACACCTTC
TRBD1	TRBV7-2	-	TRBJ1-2	CASSPLMDRGQHGYTF	TGTGCCAGCAGCCCGCTGATGGACAGGGGACAGCATGGCTACACCTTC
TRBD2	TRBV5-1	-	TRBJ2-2	CASSLRGGRTGELFF	TGCGCCAGCAGCTTGCGGGGGGGCAGGACCGGGGAGCTGTTTTTT
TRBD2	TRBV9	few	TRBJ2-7	CASSTTSGPYEQYF	TGTGCCAGCAGCACCACTAGCGGACCCTACGAGCAGTACTTC
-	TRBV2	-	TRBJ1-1	CASRQAMNTEAFF	TGTGCCAGTAGGCAGGCTATGAACACTGAAGCTTTCTTT
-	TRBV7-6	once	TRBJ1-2	CASSLLTGFGYTF	TGTGCCAGCAGCCTACTCACAGGGTTTGGGTACACCTTC
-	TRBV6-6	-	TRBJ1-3	CASSLDWVSGNTIYF	TGTGCCAGCAGCCTCGACTGGGTCTCTGGAAACACCATATATTTT
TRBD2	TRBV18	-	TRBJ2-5	CASSPRDYRATQYF	TGTGCCAGCTCACCCCGGGACTACCGGGCAACCCAGTACTTC
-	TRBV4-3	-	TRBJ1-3	CASSQGQGGNTIYF	TGCGCCAGCAGCCAAGGTCAGGGTGGAAACACCATATATTTT
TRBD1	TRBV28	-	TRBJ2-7	CASSSTGLQQYF	TGTGCCAGCAGCTCGACAGGGTTGCAGCAGTACTTC
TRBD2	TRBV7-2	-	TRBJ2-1	CASKPGGPISYNEQFF	TGTGCCAGCAAACCGGGGGGGCCTATCTCCTACAATGAGCAGTTCTTC
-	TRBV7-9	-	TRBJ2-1	CSSSPTNEQFF	TGTTCCAGCAGTCCTACTAATGAGCAGTTCTTC
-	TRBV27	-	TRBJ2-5	CASRSLVTQETQYF	TGTGCCAGCAGATCCCTAGTCACCCAAGAGACCCAGTACTTC
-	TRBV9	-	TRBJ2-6	CASSVAAGIEGGASGANVLTF	TGTGCCAGCAGCGTAGCTGCAGGCATTGAGGGGGGGGCCTCTGGGGCCAACGTCCTGACTTTC
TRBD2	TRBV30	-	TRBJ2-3	CAWISPSGITDTQYF	TGTGCCTGGATCAGCCCTAGCGGGATTACAGATACGCAGTATTTT
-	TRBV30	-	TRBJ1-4	CAWSVRGGATNEKLFF	TGTGCCTGGAGTGTCAGGGGTGGGGCAACTAATGAAAAACTGTTTTTT
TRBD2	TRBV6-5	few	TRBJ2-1	CASSPTSGGRNEQFF	TGTGCCAGCAGTCCTACTAGCGGGGGAAGGAATGAGCAGTTCTTC
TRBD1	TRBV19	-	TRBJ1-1	CASSIEVGRQGNTEAFF	TGTGCCAGTAGTATAGAAGTGGGGAGACAGGGAAACACTGAAGCTTTCTTT
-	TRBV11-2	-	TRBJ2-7	CASVDPSSGRSLGEQYF	TGTGCCAGCGTCGACCCCTCGAGCGGCCGGTCCCTAGGGGAGCAGTACTTC
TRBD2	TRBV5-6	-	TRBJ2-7	CASSLAVLAGESYEQYF	TGTGCCAGCAGCTTGGCCGTACTAGCGGGGGAATCCTACGAGCAGTACTTC
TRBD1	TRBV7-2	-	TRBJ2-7	CASSPRQGYEQYF	TGTGCCAGCAGCCCAAGACAGGGGTACGAGCAGTACTTC
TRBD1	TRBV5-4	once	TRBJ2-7	CASSLSGGEYEQYF	TGTGCCAGCAGCTTATCAGGGGGCGAGTACGAGCAGTACTTC
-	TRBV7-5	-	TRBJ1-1	CVRSCNDRSRPFPEAFF	TGTGTCAGAAGCTGCAACGACAGGAGTCGCCCGTTCCCTGAAGCTTTCTTT
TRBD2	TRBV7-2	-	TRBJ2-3	CASSLQASGGADTQYF	TGTGCCAGCAGCTTACAGGCTAGCGGGGGGGCGGATACGCAGTATTTT
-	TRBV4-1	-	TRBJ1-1	CASSQEAGVDAFF	TGCGCCAGCAGCCAAGAAGCAGGGGTAGACGCTTTCTTT
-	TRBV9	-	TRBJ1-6	CASSVGSSPLHF	TGTGCCAGCAGCGTAGGGAGTTCACCCCTCCACTTT
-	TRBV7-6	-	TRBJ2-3	CASSRQTADTQYF	TGTGCCAGCAGCCGACAAACCGCAGATACGCAGTATTTT
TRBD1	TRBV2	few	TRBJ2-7	CASTPRGTGGSEQYF	TGTGCCAGCACCCCACGGGGGACAGGGGGCTCCGAGCAGTACTTC
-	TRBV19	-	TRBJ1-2	CASSIEAGRYGYTF	TGTGCCAGTAGTATAGAAGCAGGCAGATATGGCTACACCTTC
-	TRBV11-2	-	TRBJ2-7	CASSQGWEQYF	TGTGCCAGCAGCCAGGGCTGGGAGCAGTACTTC
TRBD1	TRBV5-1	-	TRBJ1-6	CASSQRTGVSSYNSPLHF	TGCGCCAGCAGCCAGAGGACAGGGGTGAGCTCCTATAATTCACCCCTCCACTTT
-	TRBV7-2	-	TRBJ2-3	CASSQERGGADTQYF	TGTGCCAGCAGCCAAGAGCGAGGAGGAGCAGATACGCAGTATTTT
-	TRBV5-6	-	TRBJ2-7	CASSGGEAGPYEQYF	TGTGCCAGCAGCGGTGGTGAAGCGGGCCCCTACGAGCAGTACTTC
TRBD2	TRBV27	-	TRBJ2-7	CASSLWSGVNAYEQYF	TGTGCCAGCAGTTTATGGAGCGGGGTCAATGCCTACGAGCAGTACTTC
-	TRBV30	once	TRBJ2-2	CAWMFQSNTGELFF	TGTGCCTGGATGTTTCAATCGAACACCGGGGAGCTGTTTTTT
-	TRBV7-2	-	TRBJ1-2	CASSLDFGSGYTF	TGTGCCAGCAGCTTAGACTTCGGGAGCGGCTACACCTTC
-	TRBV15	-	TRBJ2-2	CATSSGTGELFF	TGTGCCACCAGCAGCGGCACCGGGGAGCTGTTTTTT
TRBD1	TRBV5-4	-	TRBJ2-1	CASSPPGQAGNEQFF	TGTGCCAGCAGCCCACCGGGACAGGCTGGGAATGAGCAGTTCTTC
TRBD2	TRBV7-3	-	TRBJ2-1	CASSLRLAAHNEQFF	TGTGCCAGCAGCCTACGACTAGCCGCTCACAATGAGCAGTTCTTC
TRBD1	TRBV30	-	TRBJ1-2	CAWSAGTGDGYTF	TGTGCCTGGAGTGCAGGGACAGGGGACGGCTACACCTTC
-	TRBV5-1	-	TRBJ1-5	CASSLEGRVDQPQHF	TGCGCCAGCAGCTTGGAGGGGAGGGTAGACCAGCCCCAGCATTTT
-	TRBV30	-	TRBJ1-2	CAWSEGREEYGYTF	TGTGCCTGGAGTGAGGGCAGGGAGGAATACGGCTACACCTTC
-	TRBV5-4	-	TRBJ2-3	CASSLGEGGHGDTQYF	TGTGCCAGCAGCTTGGGGGAGGGGGGCCACGGGGATACGCAGTATTTT
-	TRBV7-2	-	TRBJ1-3	CASSSTSGNTIYF	TGTGCCAGCAGCTCTACTTCTGGAAACACCATATATTTT
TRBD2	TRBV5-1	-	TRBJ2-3	CASSSLGLAPDTQYF	TGCGCCAGCAGCTCCCTCGGACTAGCCCCAGATACGCAGTATTTT
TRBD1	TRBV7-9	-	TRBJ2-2	CASRGQGLGTGELFF	TGTGCCAGCAGAGGACAGGGTCTCGGCACCGGGGAGCTGTTTTTT
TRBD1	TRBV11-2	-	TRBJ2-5	CASSLDFRDRVGELQETQYF	TGTGCCAGCAGCTTAGACTTCCGGGACAGGGTAGGGGAACTCCAAGAGACCCAGTACTTC
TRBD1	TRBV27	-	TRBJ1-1	CASGYRGRETEAFF	TGTGCCAGCGGGTACAGGGGCCGGGAGACTGAAGCTTTCTTT
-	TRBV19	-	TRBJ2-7	CASSIGAGPYEQYF	TGTGCCAGTAGTATAGGCGCAGGGCCATACGAGCAGTACTTC
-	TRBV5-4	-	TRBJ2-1	CASSLQKSYNEQFF	TGTGCCAGCAGCTTACAAAAATCCTACAATGAGCAGTTCTTC
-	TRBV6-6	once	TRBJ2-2	CASPRTENTGELFF	TGTGCCAGCCCAAGGACAGAGAACACCGGGGAGCTGTTTTTT
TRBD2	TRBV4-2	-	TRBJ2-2	CASSQETSGTTGELFF	TGTGCCAGCAGCCAAGAAACTAGCGGGACCACCGGGGAGCTGTTTTTT
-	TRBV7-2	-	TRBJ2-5	CASERARYETQYF	TGTGCCAGCGAGCGAGCGCGCTATGAGACCCAGTACTTC
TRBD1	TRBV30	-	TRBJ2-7	CAWDLGQGGYEQYF	TGTGCCTGGGACCTCGGACAGGGGGGCTACGAGCAGTACTTC